Shown below are 18 T cell receptor beta chains from a single sample sequenced in a study of Ad26.COV2.S vaccination and SARS-CoV-2 variants. Using immunoSEQ multiplex PCR, the repertoire was profiled, and TCRdb retains in-frame clones only, with some absent. In the table there are some 300,000 clones, roughly 86% of which are singletons. Treatment reported: about 20 received Ad26.COV2.S at low or high dose, single or two shots; 5 received placebo; per-sample allocation not given. After the first vaccine or placebo injection, samples were drawn on day 63. Here the sequenced sample was peripheral blood, taken in a trial of Ad26.COV2.S vaccine versus placebo. Every receptor here comes from a person aged 18-60 years who received the Ad26.COV2.S COVID-19 vaccine or a placebo.

This chain joins TRBV19 and TRBJ2-3; perhaps D is TRBD1 or TRBD2 (6 bases each). The V end lost 1 base, the J end lost 0 bases, and 11 bases lay between the germline ends. The germline gives CDR1 LNHDA, CDR2 SQIVND (reference sequence). CDR3 length: 16 residues. The CDR3, as DNA: TGTGCCAGTAGTATAGGAGGGGGGCCTAGCACAGATACGCAGTATTTT. Its translation: CASSIGGGPSTDTQYF.

The chain has TRBV9 and TRBJ1-4, with D unclear. Germline V gene lookup returns CDR1 SGDLS and CDR2 YYNGEE. V lost 4 bases and J lost 5, with 15 bases in between. The CDR3 length is 15 residues. Here the CDR3 DNA reads TGTGCCAGCAGCCCTAGGGCAGGCCTGAATGAAAAACTGTTTTTT. Amino acids: CASSPRAGLNEKLFF. The full variable domain, in which reference TRBV9 and TRBJ1-4 provide the parts outside the CDR3, is DSGVTQTPKHLITATGQRVTLRCSPRSGDLSVYWYQQSLDQGLQFLIQYYNGEERAKGNILERFSAQQFPDLHSELNLSSLELGDSALYFCASSPRAGLNEKLFFGSGTQLSVL.

The V call is TRBV27, the J call TRBJ2-3; 9 bases line up with TRBD1. J was trimmed by 3 bases and V by 6 bases; bases with no gene match: 7. The CDR3 consists of 15 residues. The germline gives CDR1 MNHEY, CDR2 SMNVEV (reference sequence). CDR3 sequence: CASRFPGQGTDTQYF. In DNA form, the CDR3 reads TGTGCCAGCAGGTTCCCGGGACAGGGAACAGATACGCAGTATTTT.

This rearrangement joins TRBV30 to TRBJ1-5, with 7 bases aligning to TRBD1. The CDR3 length is 17 residues. The junction had 20 bases not matched to a gene; V was cut back by 3 bases and J by 9 bases. CDR1 is GTSNPN, CDR2 SVGIG, per germline (reference sequence). The DNA for the CDR3 is TGTGCCTGGAGAAGAAGCGGGACAGCCATCTCCCTTGGGCCCCAGCATTTT. Its protein is CAWRRSGTAISLGPQHF.

In its sample, this clone was seen once. The chain combines TRBV2 with TRBJ2-2, with D maybe TRBD2 (6 bases). This CDR3 has 14 amino acids. Between the trimmed V and J ends, which lost 6 bases and 4 bases, there was a span of 12 bases. The germline CDR1 and CDR2 sequences are SNHLY and FYNNEI. The CDR3 spells CASSPGLLTGELFF. CDR3 bases: TGTGCCAGCAGCCCGGGACTGCTCACCGGGGAGCTGTTTTTT.

The rearrangement uses TRBV6-5 and TRBJ1-1, with TRBD1 matching over 7 bases. The V gene's germline CDR1 is MNHEY and CDR2 SVGAGI. The CDR3 extends over 15 amino acids. The junction had 12 bases not matched to a gene; V was cut back by 7 bases and J by 4 bases. The CDR3 DNA reads TGTGCCAGCACCTTTGACAGGGACGTAGGCACTGAAGCTTTCTTT. Translating it yields CASTFDRDVGTEAFF.

This clone came up once. This chain joins TRBV19 and TRBJ1-6, with D maybe TRBD1 (6 bases). The CDR3 contains 14 residues. The germline gives CDR1 LNHDA, CDR2 SQIVND (reference sequence). V was cut by 8 bases and J by 9 bases, with 17 bases left in between. CDR3 region: CASPTRDKGSPLHF. CDR3 DNA: TGTGCCAGTCCGACTCGGGACAAGGGTTCACCCCTCCACTTT. Complete variable domain (other parts from reference TRBV19 and TRBJ1-6): DGGITQSPKYLFRKEGQNVTLSCEQNLNHDAMYWYRQDPGQGLRLIYYSQIVNDFQKGDIAEGYSVSREKKESFPLTVTSAQKNPTAFYLCASPTRDKGSPLHFGNGTRLTVT.

The chain joins TRBV30 to TRBJ1-4; maybe TRBD1 (6 bases). Germline CDR1 is GTSNPN and CDR2 is SVGIG (reference sequence). The CDR3 runs 14 residues. V lost 4 bases and J 6 bases, leaving 15 bases between the germline ends. The CDR3 nucleotides read TGTGCCTGGATAGAACCAGGGGCTGATGAAAAACTGTTTTTT. Protein: CAWIEPGADEKLFF.

The chain joins TRBV20-1 to TRBJ2-7; D gene uncertain. The V gene lost 5 bases and the J gene lost 3 bases, with 5 bases spanning the gap. The CDR3 runs 10 residues. CDR1 and CDR2 (germline): DFQATT, SNEGSKA (reference sequence). In DNA, the CDR3 is TGCAGTGCTGGGGACTACGAGCAGTACTTC. Protein product: CSAGDYEQYF.

This clone was recorded only once. This chain joins TRBV5-5 and TRBJ2-2; either TRBD1 or TRBD2 may supply D (5 bases each). The CDR3 runs 15 residues. V was cut by 3 bases and J by 4 bases, with 13 bases left in between. Looked up from germline, CDR1 is SGHKS and CDR2 is YYEKEE (reference sequence). CDR3 in amino acids: CASSWGTKGTGELFF. Written as DNA, the CDR3 is TGTGCCAGCAGCTGGGGGACGAAGGGCACCGGGGAGCTGTTTTTT.

The chain joins TRBV10-2 to TRBJ1-1; 7 bases agree with TRBD1. Germline loops: CDR1 WSHSY, CDR2 SAAADI. Trimming took 6 bases from V and 3 from J; bases not matched to a gene: 7. The CDR3 length is 14 residues. CDR3 coding DNA: TGCGCCAGCAGGGTAGGGGGCCTGGACACTGAAGCTTTCTTT. Its protein is CASRVGGLDTEAFF.

The chain recombines TRBV7-9 with TRBJ1-2, with 8 nucleotides matching TRBD1. Germline-derived CDR1 and CDR2 are SEHNR and FQNEAQ (reference sequence). J gave up 8 bases and V 7 bases, and 12 bases lay outside the gene matches. CDR3 size: 14 residues. Written as DNA, the CDR3 is TGTGCCAGCAACCCAGGGCTGGGACAGGAGGGCTACACCTTC. Its protein is CASNPGLGQEGYTF.

The rearrangement joins TRBV5-1 to TRBJ1-2; possible D gene TRBD1, 6 bases. Germline CDR1 SGHRS, CDR2 YFSETQ. V was trimmed by 5 bases and J by 7 bases, leaving 15 bases between them. This CDR3 region has 13 residues. This chain's CDR3 is CASSEGVSVGYTF. The CDR3 region has the DNA TGCGCCAGCAGTGAGGGGGTTTCTGTTGGCTACACCTTC.

This chain joins TRBV27 and TRBJ2-5; the D gene is possibly TRBD2 (5 bases). CDR3 length: 14 residues. Germline V CDR1 and CDR2: MNHEY, SMNVEV (reference sequence). V was pared by 3 bases and J by 5 bases, with 13 bases between. CDR3 region: CASSFHGIAETQYF. The CDR3 DNA follows: TGTGCCAGCAGTTTCCACGGGATCGCGGAGACCCAGTACTTC.

The CDR3 DNA is TGTGCCAGCAGAAAGGGGGCGACTAACTATGGCTACACCTTC. Protein product: CASRKGATNYGYTF. The rearrangement uses TRBV9 and TRBJ1-2; 7 bases fit TRBD1. Losses at the gene ends were 5 bases for V and 0 bases for J; bases not matched to a gene: 4. Germline CDR1 SGDLS, CDR2 YYNGEE. The CDR3 consists of 14 residues. The whole variable domain, remainder taken from reference TRBV9 and TRBJ1-2, is DSGVTQTPKHLITATGQRVTLRCSPRSGDLSVYWYQQSLDQGLQFLIQYYNGEERAKGNILERFSAQQFPDLHSELNLSSLELGDSALYFCASRKGATNYGYTFGSGTRLTVV.

The rearrangement joins TRBV5-6 to TRBJ2-3; TRBD2 matches 7 bases. Germline trimming cut 0 bases from V and 1 base from J; bases unmatched to any gene: 5. Germline CDR1 and CDR2: SGHDT and YYEEEE. The CDR3 sequence is 16 residues long. The CDR3 here is CASSLVGGAGTDTQYF. CDR3 sequence (DNA): TGTGCCAGCAGCTTGGTGGGAGGGGCCGGCACAGATACGCAGTATTTT.

The chain employs TRBV7-2 and TRBJ2-3; tentative D call: TRBD2 (5 bases). V was pared by 5 bases and J by 13 bases, with 19 bases between. This CDR3 region has 13 residues. CDR1 and CDR2 from the germline V gene are SGHTA and FQGNSA. In DNA form, the CDR3 reads TGTGCCAGCAGCCCCGGACCTAGCCCCCGGGAGTATTTT. Amino acid sequence: CASSPGPSPREYF.

This clone was counted only a few times. This chain joins TRBV10-3 and TRBJ1-3; D ambiguous. This CDR3 is built from 13 residues. Trimming removed 6 bases at V and 4 bases at J, with 10 bases between. Germline loops: CDR1 ENHRY, CDR2 SYGVKD. The CDR3 is CAISSVGGNTIYF. The CDR3 coding sequence is TGTGCCATCAGCTCGGTGGGAGGAAACACCATATATTTT.